Listed below are T cell receptor beta chains from one sample, sequenced in a study of shared clonotypes between healthy human individuals. This table comes from immunoSEQ multiplex PCR, and its TCRdb copy is limited to in-frame clones, with some not included. The sample records over a million clones, roughly 96% being singletons. The sequenced material came from naive CD4+ T cells sorted from blood. All receptors derive from a man younger than 40 in good health. CDR3s include the opening cysteine and the closing phenylalanine or tryptophan. The D gene is left open where the match is weak. The size field is filled for only some rows; it gives once, few, many or a size class.

V	length	D	J	size	CDR3	DNA
TRBV5-4	12	NA	TRBJ2-7	NA	CASSGVGNEQYF	TGTGCCAGCAGCGGGGTAGGGAACGAGCAGTACTTC
TRBV5-1	14	NA	TRBJ2-1	NA	CASSLGLGTAEQFF	TGCGCCAGCAGCTTGGGGCTAGGCACTGCTGAGCAGTTCTTC
TRBV5-1	14	NA	TRBJ2-2	NA	CASSLPYDTGELFF	TGCGCCAGCAGCTTGCCGTACGACACCGGGGAGCTGTTTTTT
TRBV6-5	11	NA	TRBJ1-1	NA	CATRWVTEAFF	TGTGCCACCCGGTGGGTCACTGAAGCTTTCTTT
TRBV12-2	18	NA	TRBJ2-7	NA	CASRLGLAGEGRGDEQYF	TGTGCAAGTCGCTTGGGACTAGCGGGAGAGGGGAGAGGGGACGAGCAGTACTTC
TRBV5-5	12	NA	TRBJ1-5	few	CASSLLNQPQHF	TGTGCCAGCAGCTTGCTCAATCAGCCCCAGCATTTT
TRBV2	11	NA	TRBJ2-1	NA	CASSTGNEQFF	TGTGCCAGCAGTACAGGGAATGAGCAGTTCTTC
TRBV19	13	NA	TRBJ2-3	NA	CASSAGITDTQYF	TGTGCCAGTAGTGCGGGAATCACAGATACGCAGTATTTT
TRBV5-4	14	NA	TRBJ2-5	NA	CASSSFTGEETQYF	TGTGCCAGCAGCTCTTTCACGGGAGAGGAGACCCAGTACTTC
TRBV9	13	NA	TRBJ1-5	NA	CASSAIGGQPQHF	TGTGCCAGCAGCGCCATAGGGGGGCAGCCCCAGCATTTT
TRBV5-4	13	NA	TRBJ2-1	NA	CASSLDSYNEQFF	TGTGCCAGCAGCTTGGACTCTTACAATGAGCAGTTCTTC
TRBV18	16	NA	TRBJ1-1	once	CASSPLELPLNTEAFF	TGTGCCAGCTCACCATTAGAATTACCTCTGAACACTGAAGCTTTCTTT
TRBV5-1	17	NA	TRBJ2-7	NA	CASSLSLAGAQTDEQYF	TGCGCCAGCAGCTTGTCTCTGGCTGGGGCCCAGACCGACGAGCAGTACTTC
TRBV19	14	TRBD1	TRBJ2-5	NA	CASRTDRGQGTQYF	TGTGCCAGTAGAACCGACAGGGGGCAGGGGACCCAGTACTTC
TRBV5-1	14	TRBD2	TRBJ2-1	NA	CASNAGGGGNEQFF	TGCGCCAGCAACGCGGGAGGCGGGGGGAATGAGCAGTTCTTC
TRBV25-1	14	NA	TRBJ1-3	NA	CASSGGTAGNTIYF	TGTGCCAGCAGTGGAGGGACGGCTGGAAACACCATATATTTT
TRBV29-1	18	TRBD1	TRBJ2-2	NA	CSVAFGTGGWWFSGELFF	TGCAGCGTTGCCTTTGGGACAGGGGGTTGGTGGTTTTCCGGGGAGCTGTTTTTT
TRBV7-2	14	NA	TRBJ1-2	NA	CASSLGTQNYGYTF	TGTGCCAGCAGCTTAGGTACACAGAACTATGGCTACACCTTC
TRBV9	16	NA	TRBJ2-7	NA	CASSVGRGGTKYEQYF	TGTGCCAGCAGCGTAGGCCGGGGAGGCACTAAGTACGAGCAGTACTTC
TRBV6-1	9	TRBD1	TRBJ2-3	NA	CATGGTQYF	TGTGCCACAGGGGGTACGCAGTATTTT
TRBV6-5	12	TRBD2	TRBJ2-4	few	CASSYSGTSYYF	TGTGCCAGCAGTTACTCCGGGACTAGCTATTACTTC
TRBV9	16	NA	TRBJ1-4	NA	CASSVSPGGGNEKLFF	TGTGCCAGCAGCGTATCCCCCGGAGGAGGTAATGAAAAACTGTTTTTT
TRBV6-1	15	NA	TRBJ1-2	NA	CASSTDRGANYGYTF	TGTGCCAGCAGTACCGACCGAGGGGCTAACTATGGCTACACCTTC
TRBV29-1	13	NA	TRBJ1-1	NA	CSVGGPLNTEAFF	TGCAGCGTTGGGGGACCCTTGAACACTGAAGCTTTCTTT
TRBV28	15	NA	TRBJ2-7	once	CASSLLAVFTYEQYF	TGTGCCAGCAGTTTATTGGCAGTATTCACCTACGAGCAGTACTTC
TRBV6-5	14	NA	TRBJ2-1	NA	CASIQAGSGNEQFF	TGTGCCAGCATCCAAGCGGGTTCGGGGAATGAGCAGTTCTTC
TRBV9	14	NA	TRBJ2-7	NA	CASSSLGGFYEQYF	TGTGCCAGCAGCTCCTTGGGCGGATTCTACGAGCAGTACTTC
TRBV5-1	17	NA	TRBJ2-1	NA	CASSLGGGTAAYNEQFF	TGCGCCAGCAGCTTGGGAGGAGGGACAGCAGCCTACAATGAGCAGTTCTTC
TRBV19	14	TRBD2	TRBJ2-1	NA	CASKRDYSYNEQFF	TGTGCCAGTAAACGGGACTACTCCTACAATGAGCAGTTCTTC
TRBV15	15	TRBD2	TRBJ2-1	NA	CATSRDSGSDNEQFF	TGTGCCACCAGCAGAGATAGCGGGAGTGACAATGAGCAGTTCTTC
TRBV5-6	15	NA	TRBJ1-2	NA	CASSLEASSNYGYTF	TGTGCCAGCAGCTTGGAAGCGAGTTCTAACTATGGCTACACCTTC
TRBV5-6	19	TRBD1	TRBJ2-5	NA	CASSTLGEPDRDRGETQYF	TGTGCCAGCAGTACCCTTGGGGAACCCGACCGGGACAGGGGGGAGACCCAGTACTTC
TRBV19	15	TRBD2	TRBJ2-1	NA	CASSIGLAGVNEQFF	TGTGCCAGTAGTATAGGTCTAGCGGGAGTTAATGAGCAGTTCTTC
TRBV10-3	15	NA	TRBJ2-3	NA	CAISERAPGSDVQYF	TGTGCCATCAGTGAGAGGGCGCCGGGGTCAGATGTGCAGTATTTT
TRBV15	15	NA	TRBJ2-7	NA	CATSARRQEPYEQYF	TGTGCCACCAGCGCGCGAAGACAGGAACCCTACGAGCAGTACTTC
TRBV18	16	NA	TRBJ2-6	NA	CASSPNSGSGANVLTF	TGTGCCAGCTCACCTAACAGCGGCTCTGGGGCCAACGTCCTGACTTTC
TRBV5-4	16	TRBD2	TRBJ2-7	NA	CASSHRTRGEVYEQYF	TGTGCCAGCAGCCATAGGACTAGGGGAGAAGTCTACGAGCAGTACTTC
TRBV2	13	NA	TRBJ1-1	NA	CASSLDRNTEAFF	TGTGCCAGCAGCCTAGACAGGAACACTGAAGCTTTCTTT
TRBV18	15	NA	TRBJ1-4	NA	CASSPLSGTNEKLFF	TGTGCCAGCTCACCACTTTCGGGAACTAATGAAAAACTGTTTTTT
TRBV7-2	11	NA	TRBJ2-5	NA	CASSLLGTQYF	TGTGCCAGCAGCTTATTAGGGACCCAGTACTTC
TRBV18	13	NA	TRBJ2-7	NA	CASSPPNAYEQYF	TGTGCCAGCTCACCACCGAACGCCTACGAGCAGTACTTC
TRBV15	16	TRBD1	TRBJ1-5	once	CATSRVWDSTAQPQHF	TGTGCCACCAGCAGAGTTTGGGACAGCACAGCTCAGCCCCAGCATTTT
TRBV18	15	NA	TRBJ2-3	NA	CASSLGTTSTDTQYF	TGTGCCAGCTCACTAGGGACAACTAGCACAGATACGCAGTATTTT
TRBV14	14	NA	TRBJ1-1	NA	CASSHLPASGLSFF	TGTGCCAGCAGCCACCTCCCCGCTTCAGGGCTTTCTTTCTTT
TRBV5-1	15	TRBD1	TRBJ2-5	NA	CASSPQTGGGETQYF	TGCGCCAGCAGCCCCCAGACAGGGGGCGGCGAGACCCAGTACTTC
TRBV9	14	NA	TRBJ2-7	NA	CASSVGGGIGEQYF	TGTGCCAGCAGCGTAGGAGGGGGAATCGGCGAGCAGTACTTC
TRBV29-1	12	NA	TRBJ2-1	NA	CSVGQAYNEQFF	TGCAGCGTTGGGCAGGCCTACAATGAGCAGTTCTTC
TRBV10-3	15	TRBD2	TRBJ2-1	NA	CAIREGLAGSNEQFF	TGTGCCATCAGGGAGGGACTAGCGGGAAGCAATGAGCAGTTCTTC
TRBV5-1	13	NA	TRBJ1-5	NA	CASSFRGDQPQHF	TGCGCCAGCAGCTTCAGGGGAGATCAGCCCCAGCATTTT
TRBV5-5	16	NA	TRBJ2-5	NA	CASTSSLGRYQETQYF	TGTGCCAGCACCTCGTCATTAGGCAGATACCAAGAGACCCAGTACTTC
TRBV6-5	14	NA	TRBJ2-7	once	CASSYSKGTYEQYF	TGTGCCAGCAGTTACTCGAAGGGGACCTACGAGCAGTACTTC